Listed below are T cell receptor beta chains from one sample, sequenced in a study of cytomegalovirus exposure and HLA in healthy donors. Clones were read by immunoSEQ multiplex PCR, and TCRdb kept only the in-frame ones, dropping some. This sample has under 110,000 clones, with approximately 79% found just once. Sequenced input: PBMCs. The receptors stem from a man aged 60-69 years in good health and CMV-seronegative. Both conserved end residues are part of each CDR3. The D gene is left open where the match is weak. Only some rows state a clone size, as once, few, many or a class for expanded clones.

v_gene	abundance	d_gene	j_gene	CDR3nt	CDR3aa
TRBV6-5	.	TRBD1	TRBJ1-5	TGTGCCAGCAGTTTTTCAGGGGGCACTCAGCCCCAGCATTTT	CASSFSGGTQPQHF
TRBV9	once	.	TRBJ2-3	TGTGCCAGCAGCGGGGCAGAATTT	CASSGAEF
TRBV2	.	.	TRBJ1-1	TGTGCCAGCAAGGGGGATGTTGAAGCTTTCTTT	CASKGDVEAFF
TRBV5-1	once	TRBD1	TRBJ2-2	TGCGCCAGCAGGTCCCGGACAGGGAACACCGGGGAGCTGTTTTTT	CASRSRTGNTGELFF
TRBV2	.	TRBD1	TRBJ1-5	TGTGCCAGCACTGGGACAGGACCTCCTAGCAATCAGCCCCAGCATTTT	CASTGTGPPSNQPQHF
TRBV7-2	few	.	TRBJ2-7	TGTGCCAGCAGTCCCCCCCGGTTCTACGAGCAGTACTTC	CASSPPRFYEQYF
TRBV5-4	once	TRBD2	TRBJ2-2	TGTGCCAGCAGCTTGGGAGGACTAGCGGGGGGTACCGGGGAGCTGTTTTTT	CASSLGGLAGGTGELFF
TRBV7-9	.	.	TRBJ2-4	TGTGCCATCCGGGAGCTAGCCAAAAACATTCAGTACTTC	CAIRELAKNIQYF
TRBV19	.	.	TRBJ1-2	TGTGCCAGTAGAACTCAAAGGGGGTCTGGCTACACCTTC	CASRTQRGSGYTF
TRBV5-1	.	.	TRBJ2-3	TGCGCCAGCAGCTTGGGGACAAGTAACACAGATACGCAGTATTTT	CASSLGTSNTDTQYF
TRBV15	.	.	TRBJ1-1	TGTGCCACCAGCCGCCGTAGGGGCGCAGGGAACACTGAAGCTTTCTTT	CATSRRRGAGNTEAFF
TRBV28	.	TRBD2	TRBJ2-1	TGTGCCAGCAGTCCAGACGGCGGGGGGACGTACAATGAGCAGTTCTTC	CASSPDGGGTYNEQFF
TRBV5-1	.	.	TRBJ2-3	TGCGCCAGCAGCTTGGATGGGGCCCTCACAGATACGCAGTATTTT	CASSLDGALTDTQYF
TRBV7-2	.	.	TRBJ1-5	TGTGCCAGCAGCTCTGGAAGGAGGAGCAATCAGCCCCAGCATTTT	CASSSGRRSNQPQHF
TRBV6-1	.	TRBD2	TRBJ2-1	TGTGCCAGCAGTGAAGCGCTTCGGGGGGTATATGAGCAGTTCTTC	CASSEALRGVYEQFF
TRBV9	.	.	TRBJ1-4	TGTGCCAGCAGCGCGGAGGGACGGCCAACTAATGAAAAACTGTTTTTT	CASSAEGRPTNEKLFF
TRBV4-2	.	.	TRBJ1-1	TGTGCCAGCAGCACCCGACAGAACACTGAAGCTTTCTTT	CASSTRQNTEAFF
TRBV7-8	few	TRBD1	TRBJ2-5	TGTGCCAGCAGCGGGGGACAGGGGTCAGAGGAGACCCAGTACTTC	CASSGGQGSEETQYF
TRBV4-1	few	.	TRBJ1-4	TGCGCCAGCAGCCAAGTGAGGACAGATACTAATGAAAAACTGTTTTTT	CASSQVRTDTNEKLFF
TRBV7-2	.	.	TRBJ1-1	TGTGCCAGCAGCTTATCCCGGGGGGTGACTGAAGCTTTCTTT	CASSLSRGVTEAFF
TRBV27	.	.	TRBJ2-3	TGTGCCAGCAGTTTAACAGGGACAGATACGCAGTATTTT	CASSLTGTDTQYF
TRBV7-9	.	TRBD1	TRBJ1-6	TGTGCCAGCAGCTTGGGGACAGCAGGTTCACCCCTCCACTTT	CASSLGTAGSPLHF
TRBV7-2	.	.	TRBJ1-4	TGTGCCAGCAGCTTAGAACCCTCTATGACTAATGAAAAACTGTTTTTT	CASSLEPSMTNEKLFF
TRBV7-3	.	TRBD1	TRBJ2-7	TGTGCCAGCAGCCCCGGCGACAGGGGGTACTACGAGCAGTACTTC	CASSPGDRGYYEQYF
TRBV9	once	TRBD1	TRBJ1-2	TGTGCCAGCAGCTACGGGACAGGTCGCTATGGCTACACCTTC	CASSYGTGRYGYTF
TRBV4-1	.	TRBD1	TRBJ1-2	TGCGCCAGCAGCCTAAAGGGGACAGGGGACGGCTATGGCTACACCTTC	CASSLKGTGDGYGYTF
TRBV7-9	.	TRBD1	TRBJ2-5	TGTGCCAGCAGCCCCGGACAGGCAAGTCCCCAGTACTTC	CASSPGQASPQYF
TRBV9	few	TRBD1	TRBJ2-6	TGTGCCAGCGGCACAGGGGGCGCTGGGGCCAACGTCCTGACTTTC	CASGTGGAGANVLTF
TRBV4-1	few	.	TRBJ1-3	TGCGCCAGCAGCCCGCCCTTGGCCCGAGGAAACACCATATATTTT	CASSPPLARGNTIYF
TRBV6-1	.	.	TRBJ2-2	TGTGCCAGCTGGTTACGGGGGGCCGCCGGGGAGCTGTTTTTT	CASWLRGAAGELFF